This T cell receptor beta chain is drawn from a study of shared clonotypes between healthy human individuals (dated by TCRdb to 2020 to 2021). For the wider study: Three men and two women, aged 18 to 49 years, made up the cohort. For each donor, three plates each were used for CD4 naive and CD4 memory, two plates were used for CD8 naive, and one plate was used for CD8 memory. Blood TCR repertoires of 5 or 6 healthy adults were deeply sequenced to estimate repertoire size and the extent of clonotype sharing between individuals. Libraries were prepared and TCR repertoires were sequenced by different laboratories using diverse techniques, in order to increase sequencing depth and limit assay-specific biases. Per donor, leukapheresis produced somewhere between about 0.8 and 9 billion PBMCs. On the study overall, not on this receptor specifically: Pairwise subsampling indicated that sequencing depth was expected to affect the degree of clonotype sharing among donors. Because the study included only a small number of donors, the genetic and exposure-history diversity represented was limited. Clonotypes shared by all four sorted-subset donors showed higher generation probabilities than non-shared clonotypes. Across four donors, about 5% of naive CD4, more than 3% of naive CD8, 2.3% of memory CD4, and approximately 0.42% of memory CD8 clonotypes were shared. Naive subsets generally had larger estimated clonotype richness than memory subsets did. Sampling was restricted to blood, and TCR repertoires in tissue are likely to differ from TCR repertoires in blood. Even with the large sequencing depth, rarefaction of the sorted-subset datasets indicated that sequencing was incomplete.

For this clone: The antigen this receptor binds is unknown. Qualities for individual bases were not recorded, and no much larger clone is one base off.

Measured from the cysteine to the phenylalanine, the CDR3 is 15 residues long. Kept here is only the CDR3 DNA, which spans 45 bases and is read in frame from base 1. Germline trimming: 4 bases from V, 4 bases from J; junction bases outside gene matches: 5. Reading the germline V gene gives CDR1 MNHEY and CDR2 SVGAGI. Using the deep immunoSEQ assay, multiplex PCR amplified TCR CDR3 regions from genomic DNA. Genomic DNA extracted from each cell subset was distributed evenly over all wells of several immunoSEQ 96-well plates, and each plate served as one replicate. For sorted subsets, around 200 ng genomic DNA, equal to 25,000 to 35,000 T cell genomes, was loaded into each replicate PCR. Purified libraries were quantified with a Qubit 3.0 fluorometer, sized on a Bioanalyzer 2100, and re-quantified with the KAPA Library Quantification kit. Every immunoSEQ 96-well plate was sequenced on a dedicated single-read 150-cycle Illumina NextSeq 550 flow cell. In the authors' own workflow: The immunoSEQ output contained only junctional sequences without quality scores, so filtering could not match that applied to full-length reads. To assign V/J genes and CDR3, sequences were annotated using PyIR, a Python wrapper for IgBLAST v1.9, with IMGT germline references. Reads with weak V/J assignments (E-value above 1e-6), missing CDR3, stop codons, out-of-frame junctions, or ambiguous translated residues were removed. V3J clonotypes were defined as sequences sharing an identical inferred V gene, J gene, and CDR3 amino acid sequence. The percentage overlap between two repertoires was calculated by dividing the number of shared unique clonotypes by the size of the smaller repertoire. Richness of each repertoire was evaluated using RTK rarefaction, the Chao1 estimator, and Recon v2.1 estimates of unobserved clonotypes. For all TCRbeta clonotypes obtained by the gDNA method from a handful of donors, generation probabilities were computed with OLGA. TCRdb limited this immuneACCESS table to in-frame rearrangements with V and J called. A share of clones is missing; checked studies link under half to unresolved V genes, and the rest is unexplained. D and trimming come from the DNA, and the V and J calls and clone size come from that table. Counted in this sample were under 850,000 clones; 92% of them appeared once. The ten biggest clones cover 24% of the sample.

For the CD8 naive samples, CD45RO-negative cells were positively selected for CCR7, yielding a CD45RA+CCR7+ population from which TemRA cells were excluded. Healthy HIV-negative adults with no recently reported acute infections or vaccinations were included as donors. All donors were Caucasian adults living in Nashville, Tennessee, USA. Blood was obtained by leukapheresis, after which PBMCs were separated by Ficoll-Histopaque density gradient centrifugation and cryopreserved in liquid nitrogen vapor phase. Purity and quantity of every magnetically sorted T cell population were checked by analytical flow cytometry. Genomic DNA was isolated from each sorted fraction and quantified by UV absorbance on a Nanodrop 2000c.

This TCR derives from a man aged 25 to 40 in good health. Sample: naive CD8+ T cells sorted from blood. This specimen's cell subset or site label, per the study, means: CD45RA+CCR7+. The chain links TRBV6-5 with TRBJ2-7, with 12 junctional bases fitting TRBD2. The nucleotides are TGTGCCAGCAGTTTCACTAGCGGGGGGAAATACGAGCAGTACTTC. Its product reads: CASSFTSGGKYEQYF.